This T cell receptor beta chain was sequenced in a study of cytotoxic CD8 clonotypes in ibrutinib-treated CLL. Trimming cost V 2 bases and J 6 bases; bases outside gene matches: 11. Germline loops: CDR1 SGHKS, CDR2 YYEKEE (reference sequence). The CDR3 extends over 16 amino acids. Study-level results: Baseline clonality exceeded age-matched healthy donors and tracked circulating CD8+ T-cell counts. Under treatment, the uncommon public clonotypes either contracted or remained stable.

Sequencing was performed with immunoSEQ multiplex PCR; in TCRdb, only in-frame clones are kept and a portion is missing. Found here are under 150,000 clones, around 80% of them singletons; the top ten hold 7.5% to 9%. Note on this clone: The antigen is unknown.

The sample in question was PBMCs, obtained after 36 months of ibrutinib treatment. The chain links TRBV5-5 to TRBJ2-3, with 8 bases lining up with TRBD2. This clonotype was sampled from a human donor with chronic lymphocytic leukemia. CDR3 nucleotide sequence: TGTGCCAGCAGCTTAAGAAGCGGGGGCGCCGGGGATACGCAGTATTTT. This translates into CASSLRSGGAGDTQYF.